This TCR beta chain was identified during a study of T cells in Graves' hyperthyroidism and ophthalmopathy (dated by TCRdb to the late 2010s). Notes on the research overall: Peripheral blood was sampled at the time of initial diagnosis, prior to any treatment. TCR V-J signatures able to tell the groups apart were searched for in a discovery cohort of some 100 patients, of whom more than 40 had Graves' ophthalmopathy and 55 to 60 had stable Graves' hyperthyroidism. Prospective prediction of ophthalmopathy was tested in an independent validation cohort consisting of about 20 hyperthyroidism patients and some 16 patients who later progressed to ophthalmopathy. For training and testing, the roughly 100 patients in the discovery cohort were randomly divided in a 7:3 ratio. Thyroid tissue and blood T-cell repertoires from about 6 Graves' hyperthyroidism patients were also compared in the study. Once sampling was done, hyperthyroidism patients were given methimazole at a starting dose of 30 mg daily, whereas ophthalmopathy patients were given high-dose intravenous methylprednisolone. TCR Vbeta CDR3 sequencing of 120 to 150 peripheral blood samples (over 40 ophthalmopathy, approximately 80 hyperthyroidism and around 17 progressor patients) is reported in the paper. What the research found in general, with its limitations: Most expanded thyroid clonotypes (frequency above 0.001) were also detected in blood, suggesting blood repertoires may reflect thyroid immune responses. In cross-validation, a model built on a 13 V-J signature told ophthalmopathy apart from stable hyperthyroidism with roughly 87% sensitivity and around 83% specificity, and in testing the same model reached 80%/75%. Sample size was not statistically predetermined, and investigators were not blinded to group allocation. In validation, the model predicted progression to ophthalmopathy a median of 6.5 months before onset, with 65% to 71% sensitivity and roughly 72% specificity.

TCR beta CDR3 regions were amplified from RNA transcripts. For the first round of RT-PCR on the TCR CDR3, the HTBI primer set was used together with the Qiagen OneStep RT-PCR kit. Libraries were constructed in a second round of multiplex PCR, after which size selection and purification were performed. The libraries were sequenced on an Illumina HiSeq2000 using paired-end 100 bp reads. The source study handled its data this way. SOAPnuke was used to process the raw data, removing reads that contained adapters or uncalled bases, had a mean Phred below 15, or lacked an exact match to the constant primer or identifier. COPE v1.2.5 was used to merge the high-quality paired reads, and each unique nucleotide sequence was defined as a clonotype. MiTCR v1.1 was used to align clonotypes to the IMGT TRBV, TRBD and TRBJ reference segments. The analysis was restricted to V-J combinations with a frequency above 0.0001, which together covered 99.2% of the repertoires. A TCS score was defined as the ratio of F50 (clonal expansion) to E x V (chaos), with BLOSUM62-based TCRdist applied between CDR3 peptides within each V-J. Welch's t-statistics and random forest reduced fewer than 550 V-J features to about 12, which were used in a naive Bayes classifier (R e1071). TCRdb trimmed public reads at Q25 via fastp, called clones via MiXCR and kept in-frame beta chains. Each CDR3 protein gets just one entry, which takes the most common genes and DNA from the rows behind it. The V and J calls and clone size are TCRdb's, not the authors'. The table for this sample lists about 740,000 distinct CDR3 sequences; about 14% of them were counted only once. 10% to 13% of the sample comes from the top ten.

Stable Graves' hyperthyroidism was defined as the absence of progression to ophthalmopathy over 18 months of follow-up. Hyperthyroidism patients were newly diagnosed, with disease duration under 2 months, and aged 18 to 65 years. Patients with uncontrolled infections, other autoimmune diseases, pregnancy or lactation were excluded. Diagnoses were established on the basis of clinical symptoms, serum thyroxine and TRAb, thyroid ultrasound, and orbital computed tomography. Ficoll-Paque density gradient centrifugation was used to isolate PBMCs from about 10 ml of fresh peripheral blood. Total RNA was extracted using Trizol reagent, and RNA quality was assessed on an Agilent 2100 Bioanalyzer. The CDR3 runs 11 residues from the cysteine to the phenylalanine. Left in the record is the CDR3 DNA by itself, 33 bases read in frame from the first base. V is pared back by 8 bases and J by 9 bases, with 11 bases lying between the germline termini. Taken from the germline V gene (reference sequence), the CDR1 and CDR2 loops are SEHNR and FQNEAQ.

This clonotype was seen only a few times. The antigen it recognizes is unknown. Per-nucleotide qualities are absent, and no much larger clonotype sits a single base away. The sequence came from a woman aged 18-29 years with Graves' hyperthyroidism. The source material was blood. The sequence links TRBV7-9 to TRBJ2-1; the D gene cannot be resolved reliably. In nucleotide form, the sequence is TGTGCCAGCGGTTGGGGTGGTGAGCAGTTCTTC. Protein translation: CASGWGGEQFF.